This is a list of T cell receptor beta chains from one sample in a study of blood T cell repertoires in COVID-19. The data were produced by immunoSEQ multiplex PCR, yet TCRdb's version contains in-frame clones alone and is incomplete. The sample has roughly 230,000 clones, around four fifths seen once. Source material: peripheral blood. These receptors came from a woman older than 75 with COVID-19, enrolled during active disease. Both conserved end residues are part of each CDR3. Clone sizes are given selectively: once, few, many, or a class where the clone is expanded.

V: TRBV2
J: TRBJ1-1
size: few
CDR3: CASSRQGHPNTEAFF

V: TRBV28
J: TRBJ1-1
size: NA
CDR3: CASSLGGMGTEAFF

V: TRBV5-5
J: TRBJ2-3
size: once
CDR3: CASSLFGDTQYF

V: TRBV5-1
J: TRBJ2-1
size: once
CDR3: CASSPTTSGLGEQFF

V: TRBV30
J: TRBJ1-1
size: NA
CDR3: CAWRRQLNTEAFF

V: TRBV7-2
J: TRBJ2-5
size: once
CDR3: CASSQVSGLAAVETQYF

V: TRBV7-9
J: TRBJ2-3
size: NA
CDR3: CASSLFSVDTQYF

V: TRBV12-3/TRBV12-4
J: TRBJ1-1
size: NA
CDR3: CASSWTFSEAFF

V: TRBV5-6
J: TRBJ1-5
size: NA
CDR3: CASSFRGYSNQPQHF

V: TRBV19
J: TRBJ1-2
size: NA
CDR3: CASSILTGWYGYTF

V: TRBV6-2/TRBV6-3
J: TRBJ1-6
size: few
CDR3: CASSRLLNSPLHF

V: TRBV3-1/TRBV3-2
J: TRBJ1-4
size: NA
CDR3: CASAAGVGWKLFF

V: TRBV18
J: TRBJ2-2
size: NA
CDR3: CASSPLQTGTTGELFF

V: TRBV9
J: TRBJ2-7
size: NA
CDR3: CASSPRDRGSYEQYF

V: TRBV5-4
J: TRBJ1-6
size: NA
CDR3: CASSWDRGSDSPLHF

V: TRBV7-2
J: TRBJ2-1
size: few
CDR3: CASSLIGDYNEQFF

V: TRBV19
J: TRBJ2-5
size: few
CDR3: CASSSQTGGRETQYF

V: TRBV6-5
J: TRBJ1-1
size: NA
CDR3: CASSYQGLSNTEAFF

V: TRBV10-3
J: TRBJ2-7
size: NA
CDR3: CAISGTSASGQYF

V: TRBV6-2/TRBV6-3
J: TRBJ2-7
size: few
CDR3: CASSPLGGGEQYF

V: TRBV3-1/TRBV3-2
J: TRBJ2-3
size: NA
CDR3: CASSQDRLAGALDTQYF

V: TRBV19
J: TRBJ1-1
size: NA
CDR3: CASRQGSSEAFF

V: TRBV18
J: TRBJ2-7
size: NA
CDR3: CASSPSSYYEQYF

V: TRBV28
J: TRBJ1-5
size: NA
CDR3: CASSRPGMDSNQPQHF

V: TRBV4-1
J: TRBJ2-7
size: NA
CDR3: CASSQDPGGTYEQYF

V: TRBV28
J: TRBJ2-2
size: once
CDR3: CASSSGTGGSTGELFF

V: TRBV20-1
J: TRBJ1-2
size: few
CDR3: CSAPYGGDYTF

V: TRBV3-1/TRBV3-2
J: TRBJ1-1
size: NA
CDR3: CATRTGGTEAFF

V: TRBV6-5
J: TRBJ2-3
size: once
CDR3: CASRARQGRDTQYF

V: TRBV24-1
J: TRBJ2-2
size: NA
CDR3: CATSDQGQGVVGELFF

V: TRBV3-1/TRBV3-2
J: TRBJ2-2
size: NA
CDR3: CASSEQGTGELFF

V: TRBV18
J: TRBJ2-3
size: NA
CDR3: CASSPQGGTDTQYF

V: TRBV3-1/TRBV3-2
J: TRBJ2-1
size: NA
CDR3: CASTRGGLESNEQFF

V: TRBV6-5
J: TRBJ2-7
size: NA
CDR3: CASRRRPEGIYEQYF

V: TRBV24-1
J: TRBJ2-5
size: NA
CDR3: CATSSFSTGMETQYF